Shown below are 12 T cell receptor beta chains from a single sample sequenced in a study of T cells in Graves' hyperthyroidism and ophthalmopathy. RNA transcripts were the template for amplifying TCR beta CDR3 regions. RT-PCR in the first round (using the HTBI primer set) targeted the TCR CDR3. MiXCR was run by TCRdb on the multiplex PCR reads, yielding one entry per CDR3 protein. The table shows 350,000 or so distinct CDR3 sequences, with 15% to 20% occurring only once. Sequenced input: blood. These receptors all stem from a woman in her thirties or forties with Graves' ophthalmopathy.

Turning to this clonotype: A much larger clone differs by one base, so this may be a read error. The rearrangement joins TRBV18 to TRBJ2-7; D not resolved. Trimming took 5 bases from V and 6 from J, leaving 17 bases between them. Germline V gives CDR1 KGHSH, CDR2 LQKENI. CDR3 size: 14 residues. The CDR3 here is CASSALQWALEQYF. Written as DNA, the CDR3 is TGTGCCAGCTCAGCATTGCAGTGGGCTCTCGAGCAGTACTTC.

Ten or more counts support this clonotype. V and J are TRBV25-1 and TRBJ1-1; no clear D. This CDR3 contains 11 residues. The ends were cut back, 4 bases at V and 8 bases at J, with 8 bases in the middle. In germline, CDR1 is MGHDK, CDR2 SYGVNS. The CDR3, as DNA: TGTGCCAGCAGTGGAGGATACGAAGCTTTCTTT. This sequence encodes CASSGGYEAFF.

This clonotype was recorded at least ten times. The chain has TRBV12-3 or TRBV12-4 and TRBJ1-3; D gene ambiguous. This CDR3 comprises 16 residues. V was shortened by 6 bases and J by 1 base, with 16 bases between the two germline ends. Here the CDR3 DNA reads TGTGCCAGCAGCCTAGATGGGTCAACATCTGGAAACACCATATATTTT. Its protein is CASSLDGSTSGNTIYF.

Many counts were recorded for this clonotype. A much bigger clone sits one base away, suggesting this may be a read error. V usage is TRBV6-2 or TRBV6-3 and J usage is TRBJ2-7, with 10 positions matching TRBD2. After removal of 8 bases from V and 0 bases from J, the junction contained 7 bases not matched to a gene. The CDR3 spans 15 residues. Germline assignment: CDR1 MNHEY and CDR2 SVGEGT. The CDR3 DNA follows: TGTGCCAGCGTTCTAGCGGGAGCTCTCTCCTACGAGCAGTACTTC. Translation gives CASVLAGALSYEQYF.

There are many counts of this clonotype. The CDR3 coding sequence is TGTGCCAGCAGCTCCGGGGATGCGGCCAGGAGCTCCTACGAGCAGTACTTC. The encoded protein is CASSSGDAARSSYEQYF. The J gene is TRBJ2-7, the V gene TRBV11-1; D possibly corresponds to TRBD2 (5 bases). CDR3 length: 17 residues. Trimming took 4 bases from V and 0 from J, leaving 19 bases between them. Looked up from germline, CDR1 is SGHAT and CDR2 is FQDESV (reference sequence).

This clonotype was seen repeatedly, ten times or more. This chain connects TRBV12-3 or TRBV12-4 to TRBJ2-3, with D tentatively TRBD1 (5 bases). V lost 6 bases and J 2 bases, leaving 18 bases between the germline ends. The CDR3 runs 16 residues. The CDR3 DNA sequence: TGTGCCAGCAGCCGTAGTAATGTACAGGTCACAGATACGCAGTATTTT. Its translation is CASSRSNVQVTDTQYF.

This clonotype was recorded at least ten times. The chain recombines TRBV30 with TRBJ2-7; TRBD1 is a possible D gene (6 bases). The CDR3 contains 13 residues. Between the trimmed V and J ends, which lost 3 bases and 3 bases, there was a span of 12 bases. Germline CDR1 is GTSNPN and CDR2 is SVGIG (reference sequence). CDR3 nucleotides: TGTGCCTGGAGCGGGACACTACTCTACGAGCAGTACTTC. It yields the protein CAWSGTLLYEQYF.

This sequence joins TRBV7-2 and TRBJ2-5; the match to TRBD2 covers 10 bases. Germline assignment: CDR1 SGHTA and CDR2 FQGNSA. J was trimmed by 12 bases and V by 5 bases; bases with no gene match: 12. The CDR3 extends over 14 amino acids. The CDR3 region has the DNA TGTGCCAGCAGCCCACTAGCGGGGTCCCAAATCAAGTACTTC. Translation gives CASSPLAGSQIKYF. Combining the CDR3 with reference TRBV7-2 and TRBJ2-5 gives the whole variable domain GAGVSQSPSNKVTEKGKDVELRCDPISGHTALYWYRQSLGQGLEFLIYFQGNSAPDKSGLPSDRFSAERTGGSVSTLTIQRTQQEDSAVYLCASSPLAGSQIKYFGPGTRLLVL.

At least ten counts were recorded for this clonotype. The genes are TRBV7-8 and TRBJ2-2; D not resolved. Between the trimmed V and J ends, which lost 1 base and 0 bases, there was a span of 6 bases. Per germline, CDR1 SGHVS and CDR2 FQNEAQ. CDR3 length: 15 residues. The CDR3 is CASSLGRSNTGELFF. CDR3 DNA: TGTGCCAGCAGCTTAGGGCGGTCGAACACCGGGGAGCTGTTTTTT.

This clonotype has a count of ten or more. This chain links TRBV6-5 with TRBJ2-5, with a tentative D call TRBD1 (5 bases). The CDR3 consists of 13 residues. The V and J ends lost 4 bases and 0 bases respectively, with 6 bases between them. Germline CDR1 and CDR2: MNHEY and SVGAGI. CDR3 amino acids: CASSWTNQETQYF. CDR3 nucleotide sequence: TGTGCCAGCAGTTGGACAAACCAAGAGACCCAGTACTTC.

In its sample, this clonotype was seen many times. The chain recombines TRBV2 with TRBJ2-4; D not resolved. V lost 6 bases and J 2 bases, leaving 5 bases between the germline ends. Germline-derived CDR1 and CDR2 are SNHLY and FYNNEI. The CDR3 consists of 12 residues. CDR3 amino acids: CASSPSKNIQYF. CDR3 sequence (DNA): TGTGCCAGCAGCCCATCCAAAAACATTCAGTACTTC.

This clonotype has a handful of counts. V is TRBV2 and J is TRBJ2-7, with TRBD2 matching over 9 bases. Per germline, CDR1 SNHLY and CDR2 FYNNEI. CDR3 length equals 15 residues. V gave up 1 base and J gave up 6 bases; unmatched junction bases: 7. CDR3 residues: CASSEVLAGLLEQYF. Here the CDR3 DNA reads TGTGCCAGCAGTGAAGTCCTAGCGGGATTACTCGAGCAGTACTTC.